Listed here are 5 T cell receptor beta chains from one sample, sequenced in a study of OX40 agonist ivuxolimab in advanced cancers. Here immunoSEQ multiplex PCR was the method, and the copy in TCRdb shows in-frame clones only, minus some. The repertoire consists of tens of thousands of clones, with about 85% occurring once and the leading ten covering about a sixth. The sequenced sample was CD4+ or CD8+ T cells sorted from blood, obtained in a trial of the OX40 agonist ivuxolimab. The receptors derive from an adult with an advanced solid tumor such as melanoma, head and neck, liver or kidney cancer.

This chain uses TRBV5-4 with TRBJ2-7, with 8 bases that match TRBD1. This CDR3 spans 15 amino acids. CDR1 and CDR2 (germline): SGHNT, YYREEE (reference sequence). V lost 0 bases, J lost 3 bases, and 5 bases stayed unmatched. Written as DNA, the CDR3 is TGTGCCAGCAGCTTGGGAACAACAGGGGGCTACGAGCAGTACTTC. It yields the protein CASSLGTTGGYEQYF.

This clone was recorded a few times. This chain connects TRBV4-1 to TRBJ2-7; perhaps TRBD2 as D (6 bases). Germline V gene lookup returns CDR1 MGHRA and CDR2 YSYEKL. The CDR3 has 15 amino acids. V was cut by 0 bases and J by 3 bases, with 12 bases left in between. The CDR3 DNA follows: TGCGCCAGCAGCCAAGATGGGCGGGGAGACTACGAGCAGTACTTC. Residues: CASSQDGRGDYEQYF.

The genes are TRBV5-4 and TRBJ1-1; D may be TRBD1 (5 bases). The CDR3 spans 14 residues. V was shortened by 5 bases and J by 0 bases, with 11 bases between the two germline ends. Germline loops: CDR1 SGHNT, CDR2 YYREEE (reference sequence). CDR3 nucleotides: TGTGCCAGCAGACCCGACAGTGTGAACACTGAAGCTTTCTTT. It is translated as CASRPDSVNTEAFF.

The V and J genes are TRBV4-2 and TRBJ2-5, with no clear D. CDR1 is LGHNA and CDR2 is YNFKEQ in the germline V gene. The CDR3 spans 14 residues. Trimming stripped 1 base from V and 1 base from J, with 7 bases between. The chain's CDR3 is CASSQARVQETQYF. The CDR3 region has the DNA TGTGCCAGCAGCCAAGCCCGGGTCCAAGAGACCCAGTACTTC.

The chain is built from TRBV4-1 and TRBJ2-7, with 14 bases aligning to TRBD2. Looked up from germline, CDR1 is MGHRA and CDR2 is YSYEKL. V shed 4 bases and J 3 bases; nucleotides not matched to a gene: 2. The CDR3 contains 15 residues. The CDR3 DNA sequence: TGCGCCAGCAGCCGGGGACTAGCGGGAGACTACGAGCAGTACTTC. Translated: CASSRGLAGDYEQYF.